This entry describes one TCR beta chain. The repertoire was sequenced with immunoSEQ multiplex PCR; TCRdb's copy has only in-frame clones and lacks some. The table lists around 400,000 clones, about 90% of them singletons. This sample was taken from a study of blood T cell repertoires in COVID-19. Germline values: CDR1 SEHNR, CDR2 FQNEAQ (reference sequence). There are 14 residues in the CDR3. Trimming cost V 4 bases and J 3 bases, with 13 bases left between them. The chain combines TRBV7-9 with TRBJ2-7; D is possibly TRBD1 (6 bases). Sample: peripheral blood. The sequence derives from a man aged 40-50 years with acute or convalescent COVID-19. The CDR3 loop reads CASSSRYRDYEQYF. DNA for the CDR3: TGTGCCAGCAGCTCCCGGTACAGGGACTACGAGCAGTACTTC.